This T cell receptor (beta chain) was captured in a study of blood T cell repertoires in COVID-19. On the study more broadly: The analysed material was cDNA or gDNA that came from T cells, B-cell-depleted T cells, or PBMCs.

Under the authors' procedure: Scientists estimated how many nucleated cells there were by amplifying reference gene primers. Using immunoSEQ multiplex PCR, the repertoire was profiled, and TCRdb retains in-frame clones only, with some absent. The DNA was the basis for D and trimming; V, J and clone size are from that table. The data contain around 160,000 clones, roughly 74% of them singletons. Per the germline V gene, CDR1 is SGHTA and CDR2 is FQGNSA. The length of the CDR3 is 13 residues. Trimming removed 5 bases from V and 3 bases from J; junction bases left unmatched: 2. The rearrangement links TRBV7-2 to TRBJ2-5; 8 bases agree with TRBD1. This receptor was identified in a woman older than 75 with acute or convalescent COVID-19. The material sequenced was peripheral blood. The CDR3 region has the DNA TGTGCCAGCAGCGCGGACAGGGAAGAGACCCAGTACTTC. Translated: CASSADREETQYF. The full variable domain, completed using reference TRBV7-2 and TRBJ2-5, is GAGVSQSPSNKVTEKGKDVELRCDPISGHTALYWYRQSLGQGLEFLIYFQGNSAPDKSGLPSDRFSAERTGGSVSTLTIQRTQQEDSAVYLCASSADREETQYFGPGTRLLVL.